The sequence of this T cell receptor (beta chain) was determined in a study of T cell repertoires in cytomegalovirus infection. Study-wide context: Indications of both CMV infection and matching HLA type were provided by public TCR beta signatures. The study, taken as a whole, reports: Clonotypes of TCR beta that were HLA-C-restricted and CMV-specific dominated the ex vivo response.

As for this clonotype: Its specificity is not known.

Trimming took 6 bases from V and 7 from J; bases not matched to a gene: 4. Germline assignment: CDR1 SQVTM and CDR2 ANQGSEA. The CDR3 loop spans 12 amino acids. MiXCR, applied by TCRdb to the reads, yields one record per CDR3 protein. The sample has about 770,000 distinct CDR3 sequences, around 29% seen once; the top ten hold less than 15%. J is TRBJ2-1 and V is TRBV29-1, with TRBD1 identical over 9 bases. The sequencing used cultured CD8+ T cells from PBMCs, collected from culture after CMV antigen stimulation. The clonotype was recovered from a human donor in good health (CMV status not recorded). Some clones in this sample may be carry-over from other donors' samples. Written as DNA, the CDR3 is TGCAGCGTGGATGACAGGGGGAATGAGCAGTTCTTC. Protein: CSVDDRGNEQFF.